What follows is one TCR beta chain and its context. Produced via immunoSEQ multiplex PCR; TCRdb's table is partial and in-frame only. There are approximately 150,000 clones in the sample; roughly 86% occur only once, and less than 3.5% lies in the top ten. The CDR3 covers 15 residues. The germline CDR1 and CDR2 sequences are LGHNA and YNFKEQ. Trimming removed 3 bases at V and 0 bases at J, with 11 bases between. This sample was included in a study of cytomegalovirus exposure and HLA in healthy donors. The sequenced sample consisted of PBMCs. The receptor was derived from a man between 18 and 35 years old in good health and CMV-seropositive. The chain couples TRBV4-2 to TRBJ2-5, with D perhaps matching TRBD2 (6 bases). CDR3 DNA sequence: TGTGCCAGCAGCCACCGTACGGGGGACCAAGAGACCCAGTACTTC. Encoded protein: CASSHRTGDQETQYF.